This T cell receptor beta chain comes out of a study of cytomegalovirus exposure and HLA in healthy donors. Study details: It was reported in a later analysis that the 90 to 150 validation repertoires used the same platform as the roughly 700 first-cohort repertoires. Study-wide results and caveats: Subsequent analysis found a tendency for first-cohort TCR clusters to co-occur within the 120 validation repertoires. About 180 TCR beta chains were listed as cytomegalovirus-associated. Cytomegalovirus status was reportedly diagnosed by the classifier with high specificity and sensitivity.

Clones were sequenced by immunoSEQ multiplex PCR, and TCRdb holds only the in-frame ones, with some missing. The repertoire holds roughly 330,000 clones, with about nine tenths as singletons. The germline V gene encodes CDR1 MNHEY and CDR2 SVGAGI. The CDR3 covers 14 residues. After removal of 6 bases from V and 5 bases from J, the junction contained 10 bases not matched to a gene. The sample holds one count of this clone. What it recognizes is unknown. This sequence originates from a woman between 25 and 40 years old in good health and CMV-seropositive. What was sequenced was PBMCs. This sequence joins TRBV6-5 and TRBJ2-7; 7 bases are shared with TRBD1. The CDR3, as DNA: TGTGCCAGCAGCACCAAACAGGGGTGGGACGAGCAGTACTTC. Its protein product is CASSTKQGWDEQYF.